This TCR beta chain was recovered during a study of T cells after yellow fever vaccination. A universal primer site and UMIs were added as TCR cDNA was made by 5'RACE template switching. TCRdb itself ran the 5' RACE reads through MiXCR, one entry per CDR3 protein. The profile covers about 340,000 distinct CDR3 sequences, with around an eighth appearing a single time and about 3% taken by the ten largest. The V and J ends lost 4 bases and 2 bases, in that order; junction bases with no gene match: 4. Germline V gene sequence: CDR1 SQVTM, CDR2 ANQGSEA. There are 14 residues in the CDR3. This sequence joins TRBV29-1 and TRBJ2-2; 7 bases agree with TRBD1. This sequence was found in a man aged 18 to 29 who received the YFV17D yellow fever vaccine. The source was CD4+ T cells sorted from PBMCs, collected 15 days after the yellow fever booster vaccination. CDR3 residues: CSVVGQENTGELFF. The CDR3 nucleotides are TGCAGCGTTGTTGGACAGGAAAACACCGGGGAGCTGTTTTTT.